The 10 T cell receptor beta chains listed next were all sequenced from one sample in a study of blood T cell repertoires in COVID-19. TCRdb's table, derived via immunoSEQ multiplex PCR, lists solely in-frame clones and lacks some. The sample yields under 250,000 clones, 85% to 90% seen once. The sample was peripheral blood. The receptors shown here come from an elderly man with acute or convalescent COVID-19.

V gene TRBV7-2 combines with J gene TRBJ2-1; TRBD2 is a possible D gene (5 bases). V was clipped by 1 base and J by 1 base, with 11 bases between them. Germline V gene data show CDR1 as SGHTA and CDR2 as FQGNSA. This CDR3 spans 16 amino acids. The CDR3 protein is CASSLDTGVSYNEQFF. DNA of the CDR3: TGTGCCAGCAGCTTAGATACCGGGGTATCCTACAATGAGCAGTTCTTC.

The gene calls are TRBV18 and TRBJ2-1; tentatively, D is TRBD2 (5 bases). This CDR3 spans 14 amino acids. The V end was cut by 5 bases, the J end by 5 bases, with 13 bases between. Germline V lookup: CDR1 KGHSH, CDR2 LQKENI. As DNA, the CDR3 is TGTGCCAGCTCATCGACTACACGGAACAATGAGCAGTTCTTC. This sequence encodes CASSSTTRNNEQFF.

This chain uses TRBV12-2 with TRBJ2-1; TRBD1 is the table's D call and was not checked against the DNA. TRBV12-2 is tagged as a pseudogene. This CDR3 region has 19 residues. The CDR3 coding sequence is TGTGCAAGTCGCTCGGGACACCCAGGGATGGGTTTGTCCTACAATGAGCAGTTCTTC. As protein: CASRSGHPGMGLSYNEQFF.

The rearrangement uses TRBV7-9 and TRBJ2-5, with D tentatively TRBD2 (7 bases). Trimming took off 11 bases at V and 5 bases at J, with 18 bases between the two ends. CDR3 length: 13 amino acids. Germline V gene lookup returns CDR1 SEHNR and CDR2 FQNEAQ (reference sequence). The CDR3 nucleotides read TGTGCCGGGGGCCGGGGAGGGCCGGAGACCCAGTACTTC. Amino acid sequence: CAGGRGGPETQYF.

This clone was detected only once. The genes are TRBV9 and TRBJ1-2; D is perhaps TRBD1 (5 bases). This CDR3 contains 13 residues. V gave up 2 bases and J gave up 4 bases, with 9 bases separating them. In germline, CDR1 is SGDLS, CDR2 YYNGEE. The CDR3 sequence is CASSVGTTYGYTF. The DNA of the CDR3 is TGTGCCAGCAGCGTCGGGACTACCTATGGCTACACCTTC.

The J gene is TRBJ2-2, the V gene TRBV7-2; tentative D call: TRBD2 (5 bases). V was shortened by 5 bases and J by 1 base, with 11 bases between the two germline ends. The CDR3 is 15 amino acids. Germline CDR1 is SGHTA and CDR2 is FQGNSA. CDR3 in amino acids: CASSTRRQNTGELFF. The CDR3 nucleotides read TGTGCCAGCAGCACTAGGAGGCAGAACACCGGGGAGCTGTTTTTT.

V gene TRBV28 combines with J gene TRBJ1-2; D uncertain. The CDR3 has 12 residues. V was cut by 5 bases and J by 3 bases, with 7 bases left in between. Germline-derived CDR1 and CDR2 are MDHEN and SYDVKM. In DNA, the CDR3 is TGTGCCAGCAGTCTAGAAGACTATGGCTACACCTTC. Residues: CASSLEDYGYTF.

The chain combines TRBV29-1 with TRBJ1-3; D possibly corresponds to TRBD1 (5 bases). The length of the CDR3 is 14 residues. V was pared by 0 bases and J by 4 bases, with 10 bases between. Germline CDR1 and CDR2: SQVTM and ANQGSEA. The CDR3 DNA reads as TGCAGCGTTGAAGATATCCAGGGCGGAAACACCATATATTTT. This gives the protein CSVEDIQGGNTIYF.

The chain carries TRBV4-3 and TRBJ2-7; tentative D call: TRBD1 (5 bases). Germline lookup yields CDR1 LGHNA and CDR2 YSLEER. Trimming took off 0 bases at V and 5 bases at J, with 8 bases between the two ends. There are 13 residues in the CDR3. DNA of the CDR3: TGCGCCAGCAGCCAAGACAGGGTTAACGAGCAGTACTTC. It yields the protein CASSQDRVNEQYF.

As regards this clone: The same CDR3 also results from other DNA sequences found in this sample. CDR3 residues: CASSYGGLGTEAFF. The DNA for the CDR3 is TGTGCCAGCAGTTACGGGGGGTTGGGCACTGAAGCTTTCTTT. V and J are TRBV6-5 and TRBJ1-1, with D possibly matching TRBD1 (5 bases). The CDR3 length is 14 residues. CDR1 and CDR2 (germline): MNHEY, SVGAGI. Trimming stripped 2 bases from V and 4 bases from J, with 11 bases between.